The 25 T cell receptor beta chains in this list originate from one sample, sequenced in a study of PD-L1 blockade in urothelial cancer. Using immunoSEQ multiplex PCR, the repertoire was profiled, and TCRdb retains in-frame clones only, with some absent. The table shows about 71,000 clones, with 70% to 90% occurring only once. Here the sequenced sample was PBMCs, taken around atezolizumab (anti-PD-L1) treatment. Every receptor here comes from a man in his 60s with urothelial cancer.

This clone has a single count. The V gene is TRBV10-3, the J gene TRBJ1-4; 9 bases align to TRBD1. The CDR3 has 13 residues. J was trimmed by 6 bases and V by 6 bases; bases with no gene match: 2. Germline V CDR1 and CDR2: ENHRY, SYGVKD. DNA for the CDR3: TGTGCCATCAGCGGGACAGGGTATGAAAAACTGTTTTTT. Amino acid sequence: CAISGTGYEKLFF.

CDR3 in amino acids: CASSQGQGYSPLHF. In nucleotides, the CDR3 is TGTGCCAGCAGTCAGGGACAGGGATATTCACCCCTCCACTTT. The rearrangement uses TRBV27 and TRBJ1-6; 9 bases fit TRBD1. Germline V gene data show CDR1 as MNHEY and CDR2 as SMNVEV (reference sequence). The CDR3 consists of 14 residues. The V and J ends lost 5 bases and 8 bases, in that order; junction bases with no gene match: 4.

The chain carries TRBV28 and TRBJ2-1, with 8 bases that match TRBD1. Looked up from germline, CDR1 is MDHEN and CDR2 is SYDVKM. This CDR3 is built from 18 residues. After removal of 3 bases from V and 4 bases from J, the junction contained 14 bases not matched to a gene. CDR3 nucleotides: TGTGCCAGCAGTTTTGGGACAGGCATCGGGCGGGGTTACAATGAGCAGTTCTTC. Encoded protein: CASSFGTGIGRGYNEQFF.

Here the CDR3 reads CASSVVGTSYNTDTQYF. The CDR3 nucleotides read TGTGCCAGCAGCGTAGTAGGGACTAGCTACAACACAGATACGCAGTATTTT. The chain combines TRBV9 with TRBJ2-3; 9 nucleotides match TRBD2. The junction had 7 bases not matched to a gene; V was cut back by 0 bases and J by 2 bases. The germline gives CDR1 SGDLS, CDR2 YYNGEE. The CDR3 runs 17 residues.

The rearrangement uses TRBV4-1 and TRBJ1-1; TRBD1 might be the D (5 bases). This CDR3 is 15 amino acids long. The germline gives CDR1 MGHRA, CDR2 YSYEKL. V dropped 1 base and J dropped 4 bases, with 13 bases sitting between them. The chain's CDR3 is CASSQGPGGGTEAFF. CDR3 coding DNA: TGCGCCAGCAGCCAAGGGCCGGGGGGGGGCACTGAAGCTTTCTTT.

The CDR3 bases are TGCGCCAGCAGCCAAATCCGGGAGACCCAGTACTTC. It translates to CASSQIRETQYF. The chain employs TRBV4-1 and TRBJ2-5; D is unclear. CDR3 length: 12 amino acids. V was trimmed by 2 bases and J by 5 bases, leaving 6 bases between them. CDR1 and CDR2 from the germline V gene are MGHRA and YSYEKL.

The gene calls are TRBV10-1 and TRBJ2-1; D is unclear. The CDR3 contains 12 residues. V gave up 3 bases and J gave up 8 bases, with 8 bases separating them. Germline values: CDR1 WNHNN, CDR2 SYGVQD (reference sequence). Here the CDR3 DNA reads TGCGCCAGCAGTGAAACGAGTGATGAGCAGTTCTTC. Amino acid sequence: CASSETSDEQFF.

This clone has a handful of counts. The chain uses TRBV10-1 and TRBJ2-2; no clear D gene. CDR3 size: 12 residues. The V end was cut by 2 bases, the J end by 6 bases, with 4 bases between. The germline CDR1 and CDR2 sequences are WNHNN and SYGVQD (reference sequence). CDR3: CASSETSGELFF. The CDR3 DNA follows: TGCGCCAGCAGTGAGACTTCCGGGGAGCTGTTTTTT.

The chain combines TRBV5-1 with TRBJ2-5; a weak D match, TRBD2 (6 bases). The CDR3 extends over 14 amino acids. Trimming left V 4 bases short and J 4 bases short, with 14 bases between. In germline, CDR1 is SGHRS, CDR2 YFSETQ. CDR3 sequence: CASSPVPSVETQYF. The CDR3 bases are TGCGCCAGCAGCCCGGTACCTAGCGTAGAGACCCAGTACTTC.

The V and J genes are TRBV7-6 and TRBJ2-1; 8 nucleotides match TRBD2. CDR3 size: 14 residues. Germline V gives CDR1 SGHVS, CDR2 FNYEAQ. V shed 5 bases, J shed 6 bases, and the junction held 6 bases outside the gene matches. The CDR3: CASSPGGAVNEQFF. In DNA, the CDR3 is TGTGCCAGCAGCCCCGGGGGGGCCGTCAATGAGCAGTTCTTC.

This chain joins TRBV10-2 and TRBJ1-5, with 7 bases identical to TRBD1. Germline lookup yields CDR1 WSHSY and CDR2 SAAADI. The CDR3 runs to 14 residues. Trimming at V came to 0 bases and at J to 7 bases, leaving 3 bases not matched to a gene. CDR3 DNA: TGCGCCAGCAGTGAGTCGACAGGGTGGCAGCCCCAGCATTTT. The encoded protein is CASSESTGWQPQHF.

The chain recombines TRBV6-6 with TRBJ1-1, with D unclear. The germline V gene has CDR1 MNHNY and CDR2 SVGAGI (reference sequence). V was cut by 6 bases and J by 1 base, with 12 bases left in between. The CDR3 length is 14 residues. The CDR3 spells CASRIRGSNTEAFF. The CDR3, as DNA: TGTGCCAGCAGAATACGAGGGTCGAACACTGAAGCTTTCTTT.

DNA of the CDR3: TGCAGCGTTGAAGGCATGGGCCGGACTAGCGGGAGGGCCTATGAGCAGTTCTTC. It yields the protein CSVEGMGRTSGRAYEQFF. The gene calls are TRBV29-1 and TRBJ2-1, with TRBD2 matching over 15 bases. The V gene's germline CDR1 is SQVTM and CDR2 ANQGSEA. After removal of 1 base from V and 8 bases from J, the junction contained 12 bases not matched to a gene. This CDR3 region has 18 residues.

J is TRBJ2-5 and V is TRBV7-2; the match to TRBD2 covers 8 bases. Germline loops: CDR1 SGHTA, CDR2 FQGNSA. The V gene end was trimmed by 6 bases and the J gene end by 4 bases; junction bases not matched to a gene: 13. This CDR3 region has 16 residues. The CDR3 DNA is TGTGCCAGCAGTAGGGGTCTTGCGGGGGGTAGAGAGACCCAGTACTTC. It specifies CASSRGLAGGRETQYF.

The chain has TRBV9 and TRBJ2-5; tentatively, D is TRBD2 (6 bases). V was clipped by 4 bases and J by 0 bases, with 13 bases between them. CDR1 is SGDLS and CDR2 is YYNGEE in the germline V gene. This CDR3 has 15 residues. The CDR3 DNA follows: TGTGCCAGCAGCCCTCGAATAGCGGACCAAGAGACCCAGTACTTC. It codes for CASSPRIADQETQYF.

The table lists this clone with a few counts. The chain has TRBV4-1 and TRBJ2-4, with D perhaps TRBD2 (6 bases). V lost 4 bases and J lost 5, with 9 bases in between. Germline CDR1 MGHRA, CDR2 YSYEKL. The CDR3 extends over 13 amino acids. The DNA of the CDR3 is TGCGCCAGCAGCCCGGGGGACCAAAACATTCAGTACTTC. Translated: CASSPGDQNIQYF.

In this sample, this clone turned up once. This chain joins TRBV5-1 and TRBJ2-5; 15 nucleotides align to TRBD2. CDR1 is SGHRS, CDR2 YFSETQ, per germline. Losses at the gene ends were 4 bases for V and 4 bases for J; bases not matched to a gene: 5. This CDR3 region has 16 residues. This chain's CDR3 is CASSTGLAGGRETQYF. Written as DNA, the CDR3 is TGCGCCAGCAGCACCGGACTAGCGGGGGGGAGAGAGACCCAGTACTTC.

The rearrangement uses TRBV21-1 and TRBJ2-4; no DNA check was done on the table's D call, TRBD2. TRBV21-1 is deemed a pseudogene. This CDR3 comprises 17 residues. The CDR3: CASSAGTRRMGKNIQYF. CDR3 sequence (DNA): TGTGCCAGCAGCGCCGGGACTAGGCGGATGGGCAAAAACATTCAGTACTTC.

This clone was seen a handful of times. CDR3 sequence reads: CSAHDRPTEAFF. CDR3 sequence (DNA): TGCAGCGCCCATGACAGGCCCACTGAAGCTTTCTTT. V gene TRBV29-1 combines with J gene TRBJ1-1, with D possibly TRBD1 on 6 matching bases. Germline lookup yields CDR1 SQVTM and CDR2 ANQGSEA. V was cut by 7 bases and J by 4 bases, with 13 bases left in between. This CDR3 comprises 12 residues.

The CDR3 sequence is CASSRTAETQYF. CDR3 sequence (DNA): TGTGCCAGCAGCCGGACAGCAGAGACCCAGTACTTC. This sequence joins TRBV7-9 and TRBJ2-5, with a possible D match to TRBD1 (6 bases). Looked up from germline, CDR1 is SEHNR and CDR2 is FQNEAQ (reference sequence). The CDR3 loop spans 12 amino acids. The V end was cut by 5 bases, the J end by 4 bases, with 8 bases between.

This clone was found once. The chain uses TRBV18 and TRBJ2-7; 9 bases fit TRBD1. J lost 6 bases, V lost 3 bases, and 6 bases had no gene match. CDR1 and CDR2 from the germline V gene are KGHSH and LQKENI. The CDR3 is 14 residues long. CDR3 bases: TGTGCCAGCTCACCTGGGACAGGGTACTCCGAGCAGTACTTC. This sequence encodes CASSPGTGYSEQYF.

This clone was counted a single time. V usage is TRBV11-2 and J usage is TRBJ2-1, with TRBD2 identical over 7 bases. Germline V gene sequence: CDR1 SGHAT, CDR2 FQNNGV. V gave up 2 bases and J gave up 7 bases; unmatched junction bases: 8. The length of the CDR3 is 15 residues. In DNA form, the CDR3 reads TGTGCCAGCAGCTTACGGCGGGGAGGGGATAATGAGCAGTTCTTC. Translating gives CASSLRRGGDNEQFF.

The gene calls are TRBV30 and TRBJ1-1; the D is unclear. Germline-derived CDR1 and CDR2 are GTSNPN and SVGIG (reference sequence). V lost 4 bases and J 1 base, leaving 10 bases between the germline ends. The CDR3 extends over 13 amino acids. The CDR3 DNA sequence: TGTGCCTGGAACAAGGACTCGAACACTGAAGCTTTCTTT. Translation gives CAWNKDSNTEAFF.

The CDR3 reads CASSQGGSGRPYNEQFF. The CDR3 nucleotides read TGTGCCAGCAGCCAGGGGGGTAGCGGGAGACCCTACAATGAGCAGTTCTTC. V and J are TRBV14 and TRBJ2-1; 9 bases are a match to TRBD2. From germline, CDR1 is SGHDN and CDR2 FVKESK. This CDR3 region has 17 residues. The trim removed 3 bases at V and 2 bases at J, leaving 8 bases unmatched.

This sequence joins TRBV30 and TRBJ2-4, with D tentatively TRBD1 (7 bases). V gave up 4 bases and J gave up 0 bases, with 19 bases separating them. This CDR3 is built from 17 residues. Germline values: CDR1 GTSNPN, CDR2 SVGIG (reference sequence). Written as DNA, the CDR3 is TGTGCCTGGACAGGCTCAGGGGGAGGTATAGCCAAAAACATTCAGTACTTC. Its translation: CAWTGSGGGIAKNIQYF.